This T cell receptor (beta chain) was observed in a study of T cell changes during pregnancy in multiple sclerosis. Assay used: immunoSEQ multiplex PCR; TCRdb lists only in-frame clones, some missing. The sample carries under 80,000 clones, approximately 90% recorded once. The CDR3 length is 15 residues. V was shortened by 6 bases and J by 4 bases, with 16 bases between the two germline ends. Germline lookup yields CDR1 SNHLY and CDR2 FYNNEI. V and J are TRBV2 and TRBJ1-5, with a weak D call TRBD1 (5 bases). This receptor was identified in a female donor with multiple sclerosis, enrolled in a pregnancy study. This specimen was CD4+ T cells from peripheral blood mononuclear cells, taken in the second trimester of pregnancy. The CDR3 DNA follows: TGTGCCAGCAGCTCCGGCAGGGAACCAAATCAGCCCCAGCATTTT. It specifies CASSSGREPNQPQHF.